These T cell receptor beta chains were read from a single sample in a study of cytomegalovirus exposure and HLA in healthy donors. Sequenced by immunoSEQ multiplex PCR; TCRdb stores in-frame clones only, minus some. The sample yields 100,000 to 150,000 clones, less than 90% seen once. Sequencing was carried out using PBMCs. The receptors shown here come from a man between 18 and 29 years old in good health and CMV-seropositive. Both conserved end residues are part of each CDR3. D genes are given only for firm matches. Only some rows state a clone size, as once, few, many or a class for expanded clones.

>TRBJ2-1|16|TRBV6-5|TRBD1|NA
TGTGCCAGCAGTTACCACACAGGGGGGTCCTACAATGAGCAGTTCTTC
CASSYHTGGSYNEQFF
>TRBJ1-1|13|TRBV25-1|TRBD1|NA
TGTGCCAGCAGTCCGGGACAGTATACTGAAGCTTTCTTT
CASSPGQYTEAFF
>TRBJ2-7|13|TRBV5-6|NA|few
TGTGCCAGCAGCTTGGGCAGGGACTACGAGCAGTACTTC
CASSLGRDYEQYF
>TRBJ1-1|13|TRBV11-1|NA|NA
TGTGCCAGCAGCTCGACGGGGGAAACTGAAGCTTTCTTT
CASSSTGETEAFF
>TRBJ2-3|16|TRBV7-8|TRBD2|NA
TGTGCCAGCAGCCTACCGGCTAGCGGGGCGAGAGATACGCAGTATTTT
CASSLPASGARDTQYF
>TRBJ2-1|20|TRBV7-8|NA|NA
TGTGCCAGCAGCTTATTGATCGCGTTATTCGCTCCTTTTAACTACAATGAGCAGTTCTTC
CASSLLIALFAPFNYNEQFF
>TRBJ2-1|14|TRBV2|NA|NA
TGTGCCAGCTCCAGGGTTTATGTCGGCAATGAGCAGTTCTTC
CASSRVYVGNEQFF
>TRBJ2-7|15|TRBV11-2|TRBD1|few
TGTGCCAGCAGCTTAGAACAGGGGAGCTCCTACGAGCAGTACTTC
CASSLEQGSSYEQYF
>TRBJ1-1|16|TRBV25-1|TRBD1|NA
TGTGCCAGCAGTGGTTGGACAGGGGGCCGGGGCACTGAAGCTTTCTTT
CASSGWTGGRGTEAFF
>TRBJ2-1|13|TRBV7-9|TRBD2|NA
TGTGCCAGCGCCAGCGGGGGGCCCCAAGAGCAGTTCTTC
CASASGGPQEQFF
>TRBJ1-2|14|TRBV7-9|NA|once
TGTGCCAGCAGCCTAAGCGGGGGGTCGAGTGGCTACACCTTC
CASSLSGGSSGYTF
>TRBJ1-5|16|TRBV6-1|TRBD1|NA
TGTGCCAGCAGTGAATACGGACAGGGGAGCAATCAGCCCCAGCATTTT
CASSEYGQGSNQPQHF
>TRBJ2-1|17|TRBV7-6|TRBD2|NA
TGTGCCAGCAGCTTAGGCTCGCTAGCGGGGGCGGGCAATGAGCAGTTCTTC
CASSLGSLAGAGNEQFF
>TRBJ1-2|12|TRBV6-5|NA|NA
TGTGCCAGCGGCGTGGGAGGCTATGGCTACACCTTC
CASGVGGYGYTF
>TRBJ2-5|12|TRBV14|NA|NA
TGTGCCAGCAGCCCCACAGTGGAGACCCAGTACTTC
CASSPTVETQYF
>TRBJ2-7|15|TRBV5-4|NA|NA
TGTGCCAGCAGCTTGAAGGAGACAGAACTCTACGAGCAGTACTTC
CASSLKETELYEQYF
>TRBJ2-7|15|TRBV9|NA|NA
TGTGCCAGCAGCGTAGGATCAGCGACCCACTACGAGCAGTACTTC
CASSVGSATHYEQYF
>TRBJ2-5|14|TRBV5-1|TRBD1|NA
TGCGCCAGCAGTCTGGGACAGGGCGGAGAGACCCAGTACTTC
CASSLGQGGETQYF
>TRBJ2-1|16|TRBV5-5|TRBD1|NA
TGTGCCAGCAGCCTGGACAGGGAACCCTTCTACAATGAGCAGTTCTTC
CASSLDREPFYNEQFF
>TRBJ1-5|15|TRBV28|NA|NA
TGTGCCAGCACCCCCACGACGGAGAGCAATCAGCCCCAGCATTTT
CASTPTTESNQPQHF
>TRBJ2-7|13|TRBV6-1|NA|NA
TGTGCCAGCAGGCAGGGCCGGGCTTACGAGCAGTACTTC
CASRQGRAYEQYF
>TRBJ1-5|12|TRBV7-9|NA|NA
TGTGCCAGCACCAATAGCAATCAGCCCCAGCATTTT
CASTNSNQPQHF
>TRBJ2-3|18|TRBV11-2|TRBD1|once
TGTGCCAGCAGCTTAGAGATGTGGACAGGGGGCCTCACAGATACGCAGTATTTT
CASSLEMWTGGLTDTQYF
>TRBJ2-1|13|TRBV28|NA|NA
TGTGCCAGCAGCCCCCCGAGCAACAATGAGCAGTTCTTC
CASSPPSNNEQFF
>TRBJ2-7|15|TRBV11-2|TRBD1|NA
TGTGCCAGCAGCTCAGACGGACAGGGGACCTACGAGCAGTACTTC
CASSSDGQGTYEQYF
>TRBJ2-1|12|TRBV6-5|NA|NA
TGTGCCAGCAGTCCCTCACGGGTTGAGCAGTTCTTC
CASSPSRVEQFF
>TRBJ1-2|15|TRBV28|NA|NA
TGTGCCAGCAGCCAGAGGGGACACATAAACTATGGCTACACCTTC
CASSQRGHINYGYTF
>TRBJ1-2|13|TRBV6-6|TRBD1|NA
TGTGCCAGCAGTTACGGGACAGACTATGGCTACACCTTC
CASSYGTDYGYTF
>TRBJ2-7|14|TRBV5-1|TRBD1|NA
TGCGCCAGCAGCTCCGGGACAGAATCCTACGAGCAGTACTTC
CASSSGTESYEQYF
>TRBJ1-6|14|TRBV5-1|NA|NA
TGCGCCAGCAGCTTGGGACAGTCTGAGTCACCCCTCCACTTT
CASSLGQSESPLHF
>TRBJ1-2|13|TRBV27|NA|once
TGTGCCAGCAGAGGTTTCGGGGAAGATGGCTACACCTTC
CASRGFGEDGYTF
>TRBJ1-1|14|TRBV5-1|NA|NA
TGCGCCAGCAGCTTGGCCCGGGGAGGCACTGAAGCTTTCTTT
CASSLARGGTEAFF
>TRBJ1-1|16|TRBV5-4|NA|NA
TGTGCCAGCAGCCCACCCCTGACAGCTGGGCCCACTGAAGCTTTCTTT
CASSPPLTAGPTEAFF
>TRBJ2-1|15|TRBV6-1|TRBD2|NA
TGTGCCACCGGGGGGTCACGGAGCTCCTACAATGAGCAGTTCTTC
CATGGSRSSYNEQFF
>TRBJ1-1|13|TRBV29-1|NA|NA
TGCAGCGTTGAAAGATCAGGGAGGGGTGAAGCTTTCTTT
CSVERSGRGEAFF